What follows are 2 T cell receptor beta chains derived from one specimen sequenced in a study of blood T cell repertoires in COVID-19. Method: immunoSEQ multiplex PCR; TCRdb's copy keeps in-frame clones and lacks some. The data contain over 200,000 clones, 82% of them seen just once; the ten biggest clones take up about 12%. Specimen: peripheral blood. The receptors shown here come from a woman aged 40 to 50 with acute or convalescent COVID-19.

The chain uses TRBV6-5 and TRBJ1-3, with D hard to call. V was trimmed by 6 bases and J by 4 bases, leaving 10 bases between them. The CDR3 is made up of 13 amino acids. Germline V lookup: CDR1 MNHEY, CDR2 SVGAGI. The CDR3 DNA reads as TGTGCCAGCAGCCTAACGGGGGGAAACACCATATATTTT. It yields the protein CASSLTGGNTIYF.

This chain joins TRBV18 and TRBJ2-7; 9 bases map to TRBD1. Germline values: CDR1 KGHSH, CDR2 LQKENI. The CDR3 spans 16 residues. V lost 6 bases and J lost 6; bases outside the gene matches: 15. The CDR3 DNA sequence: TGTGCCAGCTCTACCGGGGACAGGGACCACTCGGGCGAGCAGTACTTC. This encodes CASSTGDRDHSGEQYF. Complete variable domain (other parts from reference TRBV18 and TRBJ2-7): NAGVMQNPRHLVRRRGQEARLRCSPMKGHSHVYWYRQLPEEGLKFMVYLQKENIIDESGMPKERFSAEFPKEGPSILRIQQVVRGDSAAYFCASSTGDRDHSGEQYFGPGTRLTVT.